This T cell receptor beta chain was retrieved from a study of T cell responses to AZD1222 COVID-19 vaccine. Worth noting for this clone: The antigen is unknown.

CDR1 and CDR2 from the germline V gene are KGHSH and LQKENI. Trimming pared 8 bases from V and 0 bases from J, leaving 9 bases between. The CDR3 spans 13 residues. TCRdb's table, derived via immunoSEQ multiplex PCR, lists solely in-frame clones and lacks some. The sample consists of about 170,000 clones, 80% to 95% of them appearing once. Whole-study results and caveats: It was only a handful of AZD1222 recipients who were seropositive at baseline.

Sequenced here: peripheral blood, sampled on day 0 of AZD1222 vaccination. This chain joins TRBV18 and TRBJ2-3; a possible D gene is TRBD2 (5 bases). This clonotype was obtained from an adult in good health. The CDR3, as DNA: TGTGCCAGCGGGCGAGGGAGCACAGATACGCAGTATTTT. Protein sequence: CASGRGSTDTQYF.